A single sample gave rise to the 31 T cell receptor beta chains below, sequenced in a study of blood T cell repertoires in COVID-19. Clones were read by immunoSEQ multiplex PCR, and TCRdb kept only the in-frame ones, dropping some. The table records roughly 180,000 clones, about four fifths of them present only once. Sequenced input: peripheral blood. The receptors derive from a human donor in a cohort sampled during active COVID-19.

The chain uses TRBV2 and TRBJ1-2; 9 bases align to TRBD1. Germline CDR1 reads SNHLY; CDR2 reads FYNNEI. This CDR3 is 12 amino acids long. V was clipped by 8 bases and J by 6 bases; unmatched bases: 4. In DNA form, the CDR3 reads TGTGCCAGCTTTACAGGGGGCGATGGCTACACCTTC. Its translation: CASFTGGDGYTF.

J is TRBJ2-7 and V is TRBV5-1; 8 bases fit TRBD1. V lost 3 bases and J lost 0; bases outside the gene matches: 5. The germline V gene has CDR1 SGHRS and CDR2 YFSETQ. This CDR3 has 15 amino acids. CDR3 in amino acids: CASSSDRGISYEQYF. As DNA, the CDR3 is TGCGCCAGCAGCTCCGACAGGGGAATCTCCTACGAGCAGTACTTC.

The chain couples TRBV6-5 to TRBJ1-5; 7 bases align to TRBD1. The germline CDR1 and CDR2 sequences are MNHEY and SVGAGI. The CDR3 is made up of 15 amino acids. Trimming took 2 bases from V and 0 from J; bases not matched to a gene: 1. As DNA, the CDR3 is TGTGCCAGCAGTTACAGACAGGGTAGCAATCAGCCCCAGCATTTT. Translating it yields CASSYRQGSNQPQHF.

The V call is TRBV15, the J call TRBJ1-4; tentative D call: TRBD1 (5 bases). This CDR3 spans 15 amino acids. CDR1 LNHNV and CDR2 YYDKDF come from the germline V gene (reference sequence). V dropped 4 bases and J dropped 4 bases, with 13 bases sitting between them. The CDR3 spells CATSTQRGVNEKLFF. The CDR3 region has the DNA TGTGCCACCAGCACACAGCGGGGGGTTAATGAAAAACTGTTTTTT.

The chain joins TRBV2 to TRBJ1-5; perhaps TRBD1 as D (5 bases). V dropped 8 bases and J dropped 4 bases, with 12 bases sitting between them. This CDR3 has 13 amino acids. Germline V lookup: CDR1 SNHLY, CDR2 FYNNEI. CDR3: CASGGTENQPQHF. The DNA of the CDR3 is TGTGCCAGCGGGGGGACTGAAAATCAGCCCCAGCATTTT. Drawing the rest from reference TRBV2 and TRBJ1-5, the complete variable domain is EPEVTQTPSHQVTQMGQEVILRCVPISNHLYFYWYRQILGQKVEFLVSFYNNEISEKSEIFDDQFSVERPDGSNFTLKIRSTKLEDSAMYFCASGGTENQPQHFGDGTRLSIL.

CDR3 DNA sequence: TGTGCCACCAGCAGCCGGCGACAGATACAAGAGACCCAGTACTTC. Its translation is CATSSRRQIQETQYF. This chain uses TRBV15 with TRBJ2-5; tentatively, D is TRBD1 (5 bases). The CDR3 runs 15 residues. In germline, CDR1 is LNHNV, CDR2 YYDKDF (reference sequence). V lost 3 bases, J lost 2 bases, and 13 bases lay in between.

The rearrangement links TRBV7-8 to TRBJ2-3; 10 nucleotides line up with TRBD2. J was trimmed by 2 bases and V by 4 bases; bases with no gene match: 6. The CDR3 runs to 16 residues. Per the germline V gene, CDR1 is SGHVS and CDR2 is FQNEAQ. The CDR3 loop is CASSSLAGAITDTQYF. DNA for the CDR3: TGTGCCAGCAGCTCGCTAGCGGGGGCAATCACAGATACGCAGTATTTT.

The chain carries TRBV7-6 and TRBJ1-6, with 8 bases lining up with TRBD1. This CDR3 is built from 15 residues. V shed 1 base and J 8 bases; nucleotides not matched to a gene: 4. CDR1 is SGHVS, CDR2 FNYEAQ, per germline. The CDR3 sequence is CASSLVQGADSPLHF. The CDR3 nucleotides read TGTGCCAGCAGCTTAGTGCAGGGGGCGGATTCACCCCTCCACTTT.

In its sample, this clone was seen a few times. The rearrangement links TRBV2 to TRBJ1-5; no clear D. Germline CDR1 and CDR2: SNHLY and FYNNEI. The CDR3 sequence is 11 residues long. Trimming shortened V by 6 bases and J by 4 bases, and 4 bases separated the two germline ends. CDR3 residues: CASRENQPQHF. CDR3 DNA: TGTGCCAGCAGGGAGAATCAGCCCCAGCATTTT. Full variable domain (rest looked up from reference TRBV2 and TRBJ1-5): EPEVTQTPSHQVTQMGQEVILRCVPISNHLYFYWYRQILGQKVEFLVSFYNNEISEKSEIFDDQFSVERPDGSNFTLKIRSTKLEDSAMYFCASRENQPQHFGDGTRLSIL.

The gene calls are TRBV6-2 or TRBV6-3 and TRBJ2-1, with 7 bases identical to TRBD2. The V segment lost 2 bases and the J segment 5 bases; nucleotides outside the gene matches: 6. The CDR3 extends over 15 amino acids. In germline, CDR1 is MNHEY, CDR2 SVGEGT. The CDR3 DNA is TGTGCCAGCAGTTACGGTGCGGGGGACCACAATGAGCAGTTCTTC. It codes for CASSYGAGDHNEQFF.

This chain links TRBV5-6 with TRBJ2-7; 11 bases map to TRBD1. Germline V lookup: CDR1 SGHDT, CDR2 YYEEEE. After removal of 2 bases from V and 3 bases from J, the junction contained 7 bases not matched to a gene. The CDR3 has 16 residues. The CDR3 loop reads CASSLEGQGVYYEQYF. The CDR3 nucleotides read TGTGCCAGCAGCTTAGAGGGACAGGGGGTGTACTACGAGCAGTACTTC.

The chain uses TRBV4-1 and TRBJ1-4; TRBD1 might be the D (5 bases). V gave up 0 bases and J gave up 7 bases, with 9 bases separating them. The germline V gene has CDR1 MGHRA and CDR2 YSYEKL. This CDR3 is built from 14 residues. CDR3 DNA: TGCGCCAGCAGCCAAGATAGGGGTGGTGAAAAACTGTTTTTT. Encoded protein: CASSQDRGGEKLFF.

The CDR3 sequence: CASSPTEFNQPQHF. The CDR3 DNA reads as TGTGCCAGCAGCCCGACAGAATTTAATCAGCCCCAGCATTTT. J is TRBJ1-5 and V is TRBV5-5; TRBD1 is a possible D gene (5 bases). The V end was cut by 4 bases, the J end by 4 bases, with 12 bases between. The CDR3 length is 14 residues. Germline lookup yields CDR1 SGHKS and CDR2 YYEKEE (reference sequence).

CDR3 sequence (DNA): TGTGCCAGCAGTTATAACAGGGTCTCCTACGAGCAGTACTTC. It specifies CASSYNRVSYEQYF. This chain joins TRBV6-5 and TRBJ2-7; perhaps TRBD1 as D (6 bases). Between the trimmed V and J ends, which lost 3 bases and 0 bases, there was a span of 9 bases. This CDR3 region has 14 residues. Per the germline V gene, CDR1 is MNHEY and CDR2 is SVGAGI.

This sequence joins TRBV24-1 and TRBJ1-2; 8 bases match TRBD1. The V gene's germline CDR1 is KGHDR and CDR2 SFDVKD. The CDR3 loop spans 12 amino acids. V lost 7 bases and J lost 8; bases outside the gene matches: 5. The CDR3 protein is CATSRTGNGYTF. CDR3 in DNA: TGTGCCACCAGCAGGACAGGGAACGGCTACACCTTC.

This chain joins TRBV7-2 and TRBJ1-2; D is possibly TRBD1 (6 bases). Germline V gives CDR1 SGHTA, CDR2 FQGNSA. Trimming removed 5 bases at V and 6 bases at J, with 16 bases between. CDR3 length equals 14 residues. The CDR3 region has the DNA TGTGCCAGCAGCATGAGGGGGTCTACGAATGGCTACACCTTC. This sequence encodes CASSMRGSTNGYTF. The complete variable domain, with remaining parts taken from reference TRBV7-2 and TRBJ1-2, reads GAGVSQSPSNKVTEKGKDVELRCDPISGHTALYWYRQSLGQGLEFLIYFQGNSAPDKSGLPSDRFSAERTGGSVSTLTIQRTQQEDSAVYLCASSMRGSTNGYTFGSGTRLTVV.

V and J are TRBV15 and TRBJ2-5; 8 bases align to TRBD1. Per germline, CDR1 LNHNV and CDR2 YYDKDF (reference sequence). The CDR3 loop spans 16 amino acids. Trimming removed 4 bases from V and 3 bases from J; junction bases left unmatched: 10. This CDR3 is CATSMGTGRLEETQYF. The CDR3 DNA follows: TGTGCCACCAGCATGGGGACAGGCCGATTAGAAGAGACCCAGTACTTC.

J is TRBJ1-3 and V is TRBV7-9; TRBD1 agrees at 7 bases. CDR3 size: 13 residues. CDR1 is SEHNR and CDR2 is FQNEAQ in the germline V gene (reference sequence). V gave up 3 bases and J gave up 7 bases; unmatched junction bases: 3. CDR3: CASSLTGWNTIYF. DNA for the CDR3: TGTGCCAGCAGCTTGACAGGGTGGAACACCATATATTTT.

This chain links TRBV10-3 with TRBJ2-5; D may be TRBD2 (6 bases). Germline-derived CDR1 and CDR2 are ENHRY and SYGVKD. V gave up 5 bases and J gave up 5 bases, with 12 bases separating them. The CDR3 covers 13 residues. CDR3 amino acids: CAISLDRGETQYF. In nucleotides, the CDR3 is TGTGCCATCAGTCTCGACCGGGGGGAGACCCAGTACTTC.

The gene calls are TRBV19 and TRBJ1-3; weak D call: TRBD1 (5 bases). The CDR3 spans 16 residues. V lost 3 bases to trimming and J lost 4 bases, with 16 bases between them. Germline V CDR1 and CDR2: LNHDA, SQIVND (reference sequence). The CDR3, as DNA: TGTGCCAGTAGTATCTCACTCCCCTGGGGCGGAAACACCATATATTTT. It translates to CASSISLPWGGNTIYF.

The chain is built from TRBV25-1 and TRBJ2-7; TRBD1 matches at 10 bases. Looked up from germline, CDR1 is MGHDK and CDR2 is SYGVNS. The CDR3 extends over 15 amino acids. After removal of 8 bases from V and 4 bases from J, the junction contained 11 bases not matched to a gene. CDR3 sequence: CASQPGQGEWYEQYF. The CDR3 DNA reads as TGTGCCAGCCAACCCGGACAGGGGGAGTGGTACGAGCAGTACTTC.

The gene calls are TRBV3-1 (or the pseudogene TRBV3-2) and TRBJ2-5, with 8 bases aligning to TRBD2. In germline, CDR1 is LGHDT, CDR2 YNNKEL (reference sequence). The CDR3 is 15 amino acids. The V gene end was trimmed by 1 base and the J gene end by 3 bases; junction bases not matched to a gene: 4. Here the CDR3 DNA reads TGTGCCAGCAGCCAAGCCAGTAGCGGGGAAGAGACCCAGTACTTC. Its translation is CASSQASSGEETQYF.

This clone was counted a single time. The chain carries TRBV7-6 and TRBJ2-6; TRBD1 matches 8 bases. J lost 0 bases, V lost 1 base, and 5 bases had no gene match. Germline V gene sequence: CDR1 SGHVS, CDR2 FNYEAQ. This CDR3 comprises 18 residues. CDR3 sequence reads: CASSLGRGHHSGANVLTF. The DNA for the CDR3 is TGTGCCAGCAGCTTAGGCAGGGGGCATCACTCTGGGGCCAACGTCCTGACTTTC.

The chain recombines TRBV9 with TRBJ1-2; 9 bases fit TRBD1. Losses at the gene ends were 1 base for V and 5 bases for J; bases not matched to a gene: 9. CDR3 length: 16 amino acids. Germline lookup yields CDR1 SGDLS and CDR2 YYNGEE. The CDR3: CASSVPMGQGHYGYTF. DNA for the CDR3: TGTGCCAGCAGCGTACCAATGGGACAGGGACATTATGGCTACACCTTC. Drawing the rest from reference TRBV9 and TRBJ1-2, the complete variable domain is DSGVTQTPKHLITATGQRVTLRCSPRSGDLSVYWYQQSLDQGLQFLIQYYNGEERAKGNILERFSAQQFPDLHSELNLSSLELGDSALYFCASSVPMGQGHYGYTFGSGTRLTVV.

V usage is TRBV6-5 and J usage is TRBJ2-7; 7 bases align to TRBD1. With V trimmed by 6 bases and J by 7 bases, 6 bases remained unmatched. There are 12 residues in the CDR3. The germline V gene has CDR1 MNHEY and CDR2 SVGAGI. The CDR3 nucleotides read TGTGCCAGCAGCCGACAGGGCGGAGAGCAGTACTTC. Encoded protein: CASSRQGGEQYF.

J is TRBJ2-7 and V is TRBV13, with TRBD2 identical over 11 bases. The junction had 8 bases not matched to a gene; V was cut back by 6 bases and J by 10 bases. The CDR3 consists of 13 residues. The V gene's germline CDR1 is PRHDT and CDR2 FYEKMQ (reference sequence). In nucleotides, the CDR3 is TGTGCCAGCAGTTCAGGACTAGCGGGCACTCAGTACTTC. This sequence encodes CASSSGLAGTQYF.

V is TRBV7-8 and J is TRBJ2-1, with TRBD2 matching over 10 bases. V gave up 2 bases and J gave up 3 bases; unmatched junction bases: 4. Germline V gene lookup returns CDR1 SGHVS and CDR2 FQNEAQ. The CDR3 consists of 16 residues. The CDR3 region is CASSLRTSGLYNEQFF. CDR3 in DNA: TGTGCCAGCAGCTTACGGACTAGCGGCCTCTACAATGAGCAGTTCTTC.

The rearrangement links TRBV2 to TRBJ2-7, with D possibly matching TRBD1 (5 bases). The CDR3 spans 12 residues. V was cut by 2 bases and J by 6 bases, with 8 bases left in between. The germline CDR1 and CDR2 sequences are SNHLY and FYNNEI. In DNA form, the CDR3 reads TGTGCCAGCAGTGAACAGGGCCCCGAGCAGTACTTC. As protein: CASSEQGPEQYF. Together with reference TRBV2 and TRBJ2-7, the CDR3 gives the full variable domain: EPEVTQTPSHQVTQMGQEVILRCVPISNHLYFYWYRQILGQKVEFLVSFYNNEISEKSEIFDDQFSVERPDGSNFTLKIRSTKLEDSAMYFCASSEQGPEQYFGPGTRLTVT.

This clone was detected only a few times. The V and J genes are TRBV7-9 and TRBJ1-5; D uncertain. The ends were cut back, 1 base at V and 3 bases at J, with 4 bases in the middle. Germline CDR1 and CDR2: SEHNR and FQNEAQ (reference sequence). This CDR3 contains 13 residues. CDR3 residues: CASSLDINQPQHF. The CDR3, as DNA: TGTGCCAGCAGCTTAGACATCAATCAGCCCCAGCATTTT.

The chain couples TRBV4-1 to TRBJ2-5, with a tentative D call TRBD2 (7 bases). The V and J ends lost 0 bases and 7 bases respectively, with 27 bases between them. The CDR3 spans 19 residues. Germline-derived CDR1 and CDR2 are MGHRA and YSYEKL. The CDR3 DNA reads as TGCGCCAGCAGCCAAGATCTCCCCTCCATGTGGGGGGGCAGTGGGACCCAGTACTTC. Protein: CASSQDLPSMWGGSGTQYF.

J is TRBJ2-6 and V is TRBV11-2; a weak D match, TRBD1 (5 bases). Trimming took 2 bases from V and 4 from J, leaving 15 bases between them. CDR3 length: 17 residues. Germline V lookup: CDR1 SGHAT, CDR2 FQNNGV. The CDR3 DNA sequence: TGTGCCAGCAGCTTATCGTTAACAGGTGCCGGGGCCAACGTCCTGACTTTC. The encoded protein is CASSLSLTGAGANVLTF.